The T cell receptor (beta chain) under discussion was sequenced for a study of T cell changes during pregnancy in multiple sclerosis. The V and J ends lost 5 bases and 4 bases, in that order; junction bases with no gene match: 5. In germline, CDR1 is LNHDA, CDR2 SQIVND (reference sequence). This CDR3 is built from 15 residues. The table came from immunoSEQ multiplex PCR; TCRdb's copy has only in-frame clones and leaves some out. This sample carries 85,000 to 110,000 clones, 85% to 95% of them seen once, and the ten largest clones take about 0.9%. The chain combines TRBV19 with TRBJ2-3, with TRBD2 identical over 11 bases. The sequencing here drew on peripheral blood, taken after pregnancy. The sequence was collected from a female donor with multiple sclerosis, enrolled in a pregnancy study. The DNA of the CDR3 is TGTGCCAGTAGTGTTACTAGCGGGAGAGCAGATACGCAGTATTTT. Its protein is CASSVTSGRADTQYF.